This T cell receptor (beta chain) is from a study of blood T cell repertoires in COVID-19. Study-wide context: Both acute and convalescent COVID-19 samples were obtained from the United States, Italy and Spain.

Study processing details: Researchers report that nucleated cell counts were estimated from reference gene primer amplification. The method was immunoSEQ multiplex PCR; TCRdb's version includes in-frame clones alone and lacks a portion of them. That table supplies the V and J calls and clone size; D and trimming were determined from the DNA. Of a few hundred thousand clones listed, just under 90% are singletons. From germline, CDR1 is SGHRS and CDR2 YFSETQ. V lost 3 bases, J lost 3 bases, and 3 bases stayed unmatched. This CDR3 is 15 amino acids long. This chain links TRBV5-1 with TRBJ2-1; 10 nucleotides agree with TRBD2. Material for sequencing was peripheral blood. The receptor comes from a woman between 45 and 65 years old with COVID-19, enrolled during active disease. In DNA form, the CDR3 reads TGCGCCAGCAGCTACAGGACTAGCGGCTACAATGAGCAGTTCTTC. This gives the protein CASSYRTSGYNEQFF. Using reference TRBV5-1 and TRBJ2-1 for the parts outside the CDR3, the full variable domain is KAGVTQTPRYLIKTRGQQVTLSCSPISGHRSVSWYQQTPGQGLQFLFEYFSETQRNKGNFPGRFSGRQFSNSRSEMNVSTLELGDSALYLCASSYRTSGYNEQFFGPGTRLTVL.